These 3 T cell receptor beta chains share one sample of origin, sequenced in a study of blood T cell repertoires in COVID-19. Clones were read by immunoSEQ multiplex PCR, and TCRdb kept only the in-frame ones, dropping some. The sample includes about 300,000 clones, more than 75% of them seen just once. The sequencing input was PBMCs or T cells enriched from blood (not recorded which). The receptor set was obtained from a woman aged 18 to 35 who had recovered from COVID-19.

The CDR3 DNA reads as TGTGCCACCAGCAGAGGCAAGGGACAGACAAAAGAGACCCAGTACTTC. Residues: CATSRGKGQTKETQYF. This chain links TRBV15 with TRBJ2-5, with TRBD1 identical over 7 bases. V trimming: 1 base; J trimming: 3 bases; junction bases outside the gene matches: 8. The CDR3 loop spans 16 amino acids. Germline V gives CDR1 LNHNV, CDR2 YYDKDF (reference sequence).

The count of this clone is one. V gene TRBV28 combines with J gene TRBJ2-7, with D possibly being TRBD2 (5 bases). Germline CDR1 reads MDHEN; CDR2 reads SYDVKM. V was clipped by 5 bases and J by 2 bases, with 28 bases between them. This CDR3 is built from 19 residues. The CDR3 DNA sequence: TGTGCCAGCAGTCGCTTGATCCGAGACGCTGGGCGGGCTCCCTACGAGCAGTACTTC. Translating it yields CASSRLIRDAGRAPYEQYF. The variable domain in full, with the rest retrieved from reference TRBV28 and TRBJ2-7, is DVKVTQSSRYLVKRTGEKVFLECVQDMDHENMFWYRQDPGLGLRLIYFSYDVKMKEKGDIPEGYSVSREKKERFSLILESASTNQTSMYLCASSRLIRDAGRAPYEQYFGPGTRLTVT.

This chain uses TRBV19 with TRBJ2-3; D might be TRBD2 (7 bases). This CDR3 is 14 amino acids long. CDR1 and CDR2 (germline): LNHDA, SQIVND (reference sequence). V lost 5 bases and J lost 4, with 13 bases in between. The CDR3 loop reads CASSSGRGADTQYF. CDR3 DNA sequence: TGTGCCAGTAGTTCGGGGAGGGGGGCAGATACGCAGTATTTT.